The 3 T cell receptor beta chains reported below all come from one sample, sequenced in a study of T-cell memory formation after mild COVID-19. MiXCR was run by TCRdb on the 5' RACE reads, yielding one entry per CDR3 protein. Of roughly 580,000 distinct CDR3 sequences in the sample, over 15% were seen once. The sample consisted of PBMCs or a T cell subset sorted from them (not recorded which). The receptor set was obtained from an adult woman who had mild COVID-19 (a few samples of this study predate the infection). Cell type and time point are not known.

The gene calls are TRBV10-2 and TRBJ2-7, with a weak D call TRBD2 (6 bases). Looked up from germline, CDR1 is WSHSY and CDR2 is SAAADI. The germline V and J ends were trimmed by 7 bases and 6 bases, with 19 bases remaining between them. The CDR3 is 14 residues long. CDR3 residues: CASIVGGIQGEQYF. The CDR3 coding sequence is TGCGCCAGCATCGTAGGCGGGATACAAGGCGAGCAGTACTTC.

This clonotype turned up a few times. In DNA, the CDR3 is TGTGCCAGCAGTCCTCCTCTTATTAGCGGGGGACCCTACAATGAGCAGTTCTTC. This gives the protein CASSPPLISGGPYNEQFF. The chain recombines TRBV7-9 with TRBJ2-1, with 9 bases matching TRBD2. The CDR3 sequence is 18 residues long. V shed 6 bases and J 2 bases; nucleotides not matched to a gene: 14. Looked up from germline, CDR1 is SEHNR and CDR2 is FQNEAQ (reference sequence).

This chain uses TRBV11-3 with TRBJ1-1, with D possibly TRBD1 on 5 matching bases. The germline V gene encodes CDR1 SGHNT and CDR2 YENEEA. Deletions cut 5 bases from V and 1 base from J, with 14 bases between. This CDR3 comprises 15 residues. The CDR3 is CASSLAGQANTEAFF. For the CDR3, the DNA is TGTGCCAGCAGCCTCGCAGGGCAGGCGAACACTGAAGCTTTCTTT.